These T cell receptor beta chains were read from a single sample in a study of blood T cell repertoires in COVID-19. Repertoires were generated with immunoSEQ multiplex PCR, while TCRdb's copy carries only in-frame clones and drops some. The sample has roughly 300,000 clones, roughly 90% seen once. The sample taken for sequencing was peripheral blood. The receptor source for this set is a man aged 18 to 35 who had recovered from COVID-19. Both conserved end residues are part of each CDR3. Fields, in order: J gene, D gene, clone size, V gene, CDR3 protein, CDR3 DNA. A D gene is named only where the DNA matches it firmly. The size entry is marked missing in some rows and otherwise reads once, few, many or a size class.

j_call: TRBJ1-5; d_call: .; clone_size: .; v_call: TRBV6-5; cdr3_aa: CASSPRQVNQPQHF; cdr3_nt: TGTGCCAGCAGTCCCAGACAAGTCAATCAGCCCCAGCATTTT
j_call: TRBJ2-7; d_call: .; clone_size: few; v_call: TRBV2; cdr3_aa: CAVDRGGYEQYF; cdr3_nt: TGTGCCGTAGACAGGGGAGGGTACGAGCAGTACTTC
j_call: TRBJ2-3; d_call: .; clone_size: .; v_call: TRBV6-4; cdr3_aa: CASSEQGTDTQYF; cdr3_nt: TGTGCCAGCAGTGAGCAGGGCACAGATACGCAGTATTTT
j_call: TRBJ1-1; d_call: .; clone_size: .; v_call: TRBV5-4; cdr3_aa: CASSLLIDTEAFF; cdr3_nt: TGTGCCAGCAGCCTCTTGATAGACACTGAAGCTTTCTTT
j_call: TRBJ1-2; d_call: .; clone_size: .; v_call: TRBV28; cdr3_aa: CASSVPDTGYGYTF; cdr3_nt: TGTGCCAGCAGTGTCCCGGACACCGGCTATGGCTACACCTTC
j_call: TRBJ2-2; d_call: .; clone_size: .; v_call: TRBV28; cdr3_aa: CASRTGNTGELFF; cdr3_nt: TGTGCCAGCAGGACAGGGAACACCGGGGAGCTGTTTTTT
j_call: TRBJ2-5; d_call: .; clone_size: .; v_call: TRBV5-1; cdr3_aa: CASSLGGTLQAQETQYF; cdr3_nt: TGCGCCAGCAGCTTGGGGGGGACACTTCAAGCACAAGAGACCCAGTACTTC
j_call: TRBJ1-4; d_call: .; clone_size: .; v_call: TRBV29-1; cdr3_aa: CSVDRGLGEKLFF; cdr3_nt: TGCAGCGTTGATAGGGGGTTGGGTGAAAAACTGTTTTTT
j_call: TRBJ1-2; d_call: .; clone_size: .; v_call: TRBV2; cdr3_aa: CASRDKTGGYGYTF; cdr3_nt: TGTGCCAGTAGAGACAAAACGGGGGGGTATGGCTACACCTTC
j_call: TRBJ1-1; d_call: .; clone_size: .; v_call: TRBV5-6; cdr3_aa: CASRFGYTEAFF; cdr3_nt: TGTGCCAGCAGATTTGGCTACACTGAAGCTTTCTTT
j_call: TRBJ2-7; d_call: TRBD2; clone_size: .; v_call: TRBV9; cdr3_aa: CASSVASSGTYEQYF; cdr3_nt: TGTGCCAGCAGCGTAGCCTCGAGCGGGACCTACGAGCAGTACTTC
j_call: TRBJ1-1; d_call: TRBD1; clone_size: .; v_call: TRBV18; cdr3_aa: CASSPLAGGANTEAFF; cdr3_nt: TGTGCCAGCTCACCACTGGCAGGGGGCGCGAACACTGAAGCTTTCTTT
j_call: TRBJ2-1; d_call: TRBD2; clone_size: .; v_call: TRBV7-6; cdr3_aa: CASSLRLAGVYNEQFF; cdr3_nt: TGTGCCAGCAGCTTACGACTAGCGGGAGTCTACAATGAGCAGTTCTTC